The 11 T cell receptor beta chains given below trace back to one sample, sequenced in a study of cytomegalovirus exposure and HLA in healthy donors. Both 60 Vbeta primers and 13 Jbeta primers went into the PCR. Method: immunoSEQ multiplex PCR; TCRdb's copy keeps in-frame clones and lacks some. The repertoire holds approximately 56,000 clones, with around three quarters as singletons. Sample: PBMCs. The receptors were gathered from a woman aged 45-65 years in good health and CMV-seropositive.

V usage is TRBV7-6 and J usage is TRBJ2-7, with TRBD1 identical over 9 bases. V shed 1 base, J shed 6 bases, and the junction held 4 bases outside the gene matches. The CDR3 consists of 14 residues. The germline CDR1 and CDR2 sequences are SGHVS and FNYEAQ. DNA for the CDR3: TGTGCCAGCAGCTTAGGGACAGGGGTTCGCGAGCAGTACTTC. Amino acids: CASSLGTGVREQYF.

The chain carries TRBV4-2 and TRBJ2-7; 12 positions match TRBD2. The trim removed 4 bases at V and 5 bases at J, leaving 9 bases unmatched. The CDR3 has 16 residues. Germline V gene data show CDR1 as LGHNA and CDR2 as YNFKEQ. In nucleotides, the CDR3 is TGTGCCAGCAGCCCCTACTTGACTAGCGGGAGTCACGAGCAGTACTTC. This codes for CASSPYLTSGSHEQYF.

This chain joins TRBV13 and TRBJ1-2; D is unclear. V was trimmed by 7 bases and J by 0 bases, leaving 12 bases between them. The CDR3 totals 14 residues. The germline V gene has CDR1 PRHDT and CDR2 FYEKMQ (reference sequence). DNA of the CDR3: TGTGCCAGCACCCACGGTAGAGCTAACTATGGCTACACCTTC. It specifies CASTHGRANYGYTF.

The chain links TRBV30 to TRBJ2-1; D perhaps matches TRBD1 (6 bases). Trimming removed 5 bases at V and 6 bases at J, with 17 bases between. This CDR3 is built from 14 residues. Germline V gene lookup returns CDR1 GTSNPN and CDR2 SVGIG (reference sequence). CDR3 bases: TGTGCCTGGGGCTATAGGACAGCCCGCAATGAGCAGTTCTTC. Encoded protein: CAWGYRTARNEQFF.

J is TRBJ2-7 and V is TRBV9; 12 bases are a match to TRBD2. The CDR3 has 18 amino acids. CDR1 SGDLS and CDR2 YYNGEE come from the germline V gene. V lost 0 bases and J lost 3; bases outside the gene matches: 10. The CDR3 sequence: CASSVGASGRGFGYEQYF. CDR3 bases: TGTGCCAGCAGCGTAGGGGCTAGCGGGAGGGGCTTCGGCTACGAGCAGTACTTC. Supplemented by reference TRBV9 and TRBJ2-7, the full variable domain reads DSGVTQTPKHLITATGQRVTLRCSPRSGDLSVYWYQQSLDQGLQFLIQYYNGEERAKGNILERFSAQQFPDLHSELNLSSLELGDSALYFCASSVGASGRGFGYEQYFGPGTRLTVT.

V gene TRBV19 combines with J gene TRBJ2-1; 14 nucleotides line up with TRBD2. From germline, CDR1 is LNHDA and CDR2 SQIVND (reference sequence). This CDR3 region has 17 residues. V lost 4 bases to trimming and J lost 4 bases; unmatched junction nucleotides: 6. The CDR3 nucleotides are TGTGCCAGTAGTAAGGGGACTAGCGGGAGTCTGTACAATGAGCAGTTCTTC. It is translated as CASSKGTSGSLYNEQFF. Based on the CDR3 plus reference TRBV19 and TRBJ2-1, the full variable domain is DGGITQSPKYLFRKEGQNVTLSCEQNLNHDAMYWYRQDPGQGLRLIYYSQIVNDFQKGDIAEGYSVSREKKESFPLTVTSAQKNPTAFYLCASSKGTSGSLYNEQFFGPGTRLTVL.

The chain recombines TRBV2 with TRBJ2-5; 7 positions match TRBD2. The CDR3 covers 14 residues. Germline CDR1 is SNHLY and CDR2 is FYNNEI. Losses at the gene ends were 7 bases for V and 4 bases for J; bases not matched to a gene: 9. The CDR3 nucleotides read TGTGCCAGCAAACTAAGTCCTAGCGGAGAGACCCAGTACTTC. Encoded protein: CASKLSPSGETQYF. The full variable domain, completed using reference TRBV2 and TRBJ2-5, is EPEVTQTPSHQVTQMGQEVILRCVPISNHLYFYWYRQILGQKVEFLVSFYNNEISEKSEIFDDQFSVERPDGSNFTLKIRSTKLEDSAMYFCASKLSPSGETQYFGPGTRLLVL.

The DNA of the CDR3 is TGTGCCAGCCAGGGGGGAAGTGGGGCCAACGTCCTGACTTTC. It translates to CASQGGSGANVLTF. This chain connects TRBV18 to TRBJ2-6, with D possibly matching TRBD1 (7 bases). V was trimmed by 8 bases and J by 3 bases, leaving 11 bases between them. The CDR3 consists of 14 residues. From germline, CDR1 is KGHSH and CDR2 LQKENI.

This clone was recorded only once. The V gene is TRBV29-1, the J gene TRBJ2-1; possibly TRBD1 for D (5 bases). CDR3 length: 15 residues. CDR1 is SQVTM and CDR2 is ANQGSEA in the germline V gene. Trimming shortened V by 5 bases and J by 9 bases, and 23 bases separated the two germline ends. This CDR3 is CSVKTPDQGSGEQFF. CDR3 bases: TGCAGCGTTAAAACACCGGACCAGGGTTCGGGTGAGCAGTTCTTC.

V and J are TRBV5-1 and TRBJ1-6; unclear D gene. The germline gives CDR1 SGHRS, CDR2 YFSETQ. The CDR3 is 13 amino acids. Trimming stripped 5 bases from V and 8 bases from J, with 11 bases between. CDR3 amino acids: CASRAGNDSPLHF. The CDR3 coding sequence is TGCGCCAGCAGAGCGGGGAATGATTCACCCCTCCACTTT.

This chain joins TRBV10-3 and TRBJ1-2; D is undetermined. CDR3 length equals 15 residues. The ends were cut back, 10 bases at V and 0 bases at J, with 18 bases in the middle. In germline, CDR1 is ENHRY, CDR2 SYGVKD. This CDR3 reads CATATRGSANYGYTF. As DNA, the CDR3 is TGTGCCACCGCTACCCGAGGGAGTGCTAACTATGGCTACACCTTC.